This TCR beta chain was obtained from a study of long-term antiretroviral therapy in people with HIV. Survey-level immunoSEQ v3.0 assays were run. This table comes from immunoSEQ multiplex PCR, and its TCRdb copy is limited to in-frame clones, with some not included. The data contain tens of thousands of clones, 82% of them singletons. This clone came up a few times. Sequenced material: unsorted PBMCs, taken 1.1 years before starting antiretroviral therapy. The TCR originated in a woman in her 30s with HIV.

CDR3 DNA sequence: TGTGCCAGCAGTGAGGGGACAGGGCCAAACTATGGCTACACCTTC. Translated, it gives CASSEGTGPNYGYTF. This sequence joins TRBV6-1 and TRBJ1-2, with 9 bases aligning to TRBD1. This CDR3 has 15 residues. The V gene end was trimmed by 3 bases and the J gene end by 2 bases; junction bases not matched to a gene: 4. CDR1 and CDR2 (germline): MNHNS, SASEGT.